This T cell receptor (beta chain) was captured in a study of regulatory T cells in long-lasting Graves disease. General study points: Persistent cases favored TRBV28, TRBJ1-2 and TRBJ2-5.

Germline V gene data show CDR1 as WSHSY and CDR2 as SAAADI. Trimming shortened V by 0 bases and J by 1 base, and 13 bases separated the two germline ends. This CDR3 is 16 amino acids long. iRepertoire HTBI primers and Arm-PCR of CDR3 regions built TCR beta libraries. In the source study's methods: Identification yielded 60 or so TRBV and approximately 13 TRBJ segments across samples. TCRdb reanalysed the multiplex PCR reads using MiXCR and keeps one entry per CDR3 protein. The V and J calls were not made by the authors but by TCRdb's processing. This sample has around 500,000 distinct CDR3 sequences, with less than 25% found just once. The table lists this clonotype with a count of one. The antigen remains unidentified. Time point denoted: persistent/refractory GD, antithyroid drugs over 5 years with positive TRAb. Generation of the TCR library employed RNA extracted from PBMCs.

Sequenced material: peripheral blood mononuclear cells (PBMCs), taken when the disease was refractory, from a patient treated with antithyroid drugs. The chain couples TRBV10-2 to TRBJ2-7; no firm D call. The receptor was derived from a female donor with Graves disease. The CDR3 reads CASSESDPRLSYEQYF. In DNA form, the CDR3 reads TGCGCCAGCAGTGAGTCAGATCCCAGGCTTTCCTACGAGCAGTACTTC.